This TCR beta chain stems from a study of T cell repertoires in cytomegalovirus infection. The study, taken as a whole, reports: HLA-C-restricted TCR beta clonotypes specific for CMV led the ex vivo response.

TCRdb re-derived calls from the reads in MiXCR, one entry per CDR3 protein. The sample includes more than 65,000 distinct CDR3 sequences, roughly 44% seen only once; the top ten take more than 85%. Looked up from germline, CDR1 is MNHEY and CDR2 is SVGAGI. This CDR3 region has 11 residues. V was shortened by 2 bases and J by 7 bases, with 5 bases between the two germline ends. A note on this clonotype: Its antigen is unidentified.

This sequence was found in a human donor in good health (CMV status not recorded). Some clones in this sample may be carry-over from other donors' samples. This sequence joins TRBV6-5 and TRBJ2-5; D possibly corresponds to TRBD2 (5 bases). The specimen was CD8+ T cells from cultured PBMCs, collected from culture after CMV antigen stimulation. The CDR3 reads CASSYAGTQYF. The DNA of the CDR3 is TGTGCCAGCAGTTACGCGGGGACCCAGTACTTC.